Listed below are T cell receptor beta chains from one sample, sequenced in a study of OX40 agonist ivuxolimab in advanced cancers. The protocol was immunoSEQ multiplex PCR, while the TCRdb copy is restricted to in-frame clones and leaves out a portion. The table lists approximately 31,000 clones, nearly 90% of them singletons. Sequencing was performed on CD4+ or CD8+ T cells sorted from blood, taken in a trial of the OX40 agonist ivuxolimab. The receptors were gathered from an adult with an advanced solid tumor such as melanoma, head and neck, liver or kidney cancer. CDR3s include the opening cysteine and the closing phenylalanine or tryptophan. Each record gives: J gene, V gene, clone size, D gene, CDR3 DNA, CDR3 protein. The D gene is left open where the match is weak. Some rows mark clone size as missing; the rest say once, few, many or name a class of expanded clone.

TRBJ2-1 TRBV7-9 NA NA TGTGCCAGCAGCTTAGGCGGGACAAGGGATGAGCAGTTCTTC CASSLGGTRDEQFF
TRBJ2-7 TRBV28 few NA TGTGCCAGCAGTTTACGTGGGGTGGCGGTCGAGCAGTACTTC CASSLRGVAVEQYF
TRBJ1-1 TRBV30 NA TRBD1 TGTGCCTGGTCTACAGGGGAAGGCACTGAAGCTTTCTTT CAWSTGEGTEAFF
TRBJ2-3 TRBV7-6 NA NA TGTGCCAGCAGCTTTAGGGGCGTTGGCACAGATACGCAGTATTTT CASSFRGVGTDTQYF
TRBJ2-7 TRBV28 NA TRBD1 TGTGCCAGCAGTTTTACCGGGACAGGGAGGCACGAGCAGTACTTC CASSFTGTGRHEQYF
TRBJ1-4 TRBV19 few NA TGTGCCAGTAGTATAGGGATTGAAAAACTGTTTTTT CASSIGIEKLFF
TRBJ1-2 TRBV4-3 NA NA TGCGCCAGCAGCCAAGATCAGAGCCGATATGGCTACACCTTC CASSQDQSRYGYTF
TRBJ1-2 TRBV6-1 NA TRBD1 TGTGCCAGCAATCTCCCGGGACAGGGAAGCCTATACTACCCCTTC CASNLPGQGSLYYPF
TRBJ2-1 TRBV7-2 once NA TGTGCCAGCAGCGACCGGGACGCCGCCTACAATGAGCAGTTCTTC CASSDRDAAYNEQFF
TRBJ2-2 TRBV6-5 few TRBD2 TGTGCCAGCAGACTAGCGGAGCACACCGGGGAGCTGTTTTTT CASRLAEHTGELFF
TRBJ2-3 TRBV6-6 NA NA TGTGCCAGCAGCCCCACCCGAGATACGCAGTATTTT CASSPTRDTQYF
TRBJ2-5 TRBV7-9 NA NA TGTGCCAGCAGCTTGACAGCTCCATCAGAGACCCAGTACTTC CASSLTAPSETQYF
TRBJ2-7 TRBV28 NA TRBD1 TGTGCCAGCAGTCAACAGGGGGTGGCCTACGAGCAGTACTTC CASSQQGVAYEQYF
TRBJ2-7 TRBV27 NA NA TGTGCCAGCAGTTTAGCGGGGTTGGGCGAGCAGTACTTC CASSLAGLGEQYF
TRBJ2-7 TRBV29-1 NA NA TGCAGCGTTGTAACAGGGCACTACGAGCAGTACTTC CSVVTGHYEQYF
TRBJ1-2 TRBV7-8 NA TRBD1 TGTGCCAGCAGCTCAGGACAGGGGGCTGGCTACACCTTC CASSSGQGAGYTF